The 15 T cell receptor beta chains below were found in one sample sequenced in a study of T cells in Graves' hyperthyroidism and ophthalmopathy (dated by TCRdb to the late 2010s). Libraries were made using multiplex PCR. The sequencer listed for this sample is Illumina HiSeq 2000. Amplification of TCR beta CDR3 regions was carried out from RNA transcripts. The first round of RT-PCR for the TCR CDR3 was performed with the HTBI primer set and the Qiagen OneStep RT-PCR kit. TCRdb itself trimmed the public reads at Q25 with fastp, ran MiXCR and retained productive beta chains. CDR3 protein sequences are deduplicated, and each keeps its most common genes and DNA. This sample gives hundreds of thousands of distinct CDR3 sequences in total; around 15% of them show up just once. Clones ranked in the top ten supply 3% to 4.5% of the sample. What was sequenced was blood. These TCRs come from a woman between 25 and 40 years old with Graves' hyperthyroidism.

This clonotype was detected a few times. The chain combines TRBV18 with TRBJ2-7; D gene uncertain. This CDR3 spans 15 amino acids. CDR1 and CDR2 from the germline V gene are KGHSH and LQKENI. Deletions cut 3 bases from V and 0 bases from J, with 12 bases between. The CDR3 sequence: CASSPSTVSSYEQYF. In nucleotides, the CDR3 is TGTGCCAGCTCACCCTCGACGGTAAGCTCCTACGAGCAGTACTTC. The complete variable domain, with remaining parts taken from reference TRBV18 and TRBJ2-7, reads NAGVMQNPRHLVRRRGQEARLRCSPMKGHSHVYWYRQLPEEGLKFMVYLQKENIIDESGMPKERFSAEFPKEGPSILRIQQVVRGDSAAYFCASSPSTVSSYEQYFGPGTRLTVT.

The chain carries TRBV6-2 or TRBV6-3 and TRBJ2-7; 13 bases match TRBD2. The CDR3 is 16 amino acids. The germline CDR1 and CDR2 sequences are MNHEY and SVGEGT. V lost 6 bases to trimming and J lost 6 bases; unmatched junction nucleotides: 11. The CDR3 reads CASRKFRTSGSSEQYF. CDR3 sequence (DNA): TGTGCCAGCAGAAAGTTTAGGACTAGCGGGAGCAGCGAGCAGTACTTC.

This clonotype was recorded many times. The V call is TRBV20-1, the J call TRBJ1-1; 11 nucleotides agree with TRBD1. There are 13 residues in the CDR3. Unmatched junction bases numbered 9, after V lost 4 bases and J lost 11 bases. Per the germline V gene, CDR1 is DFQATT and CDR2 is SNEGSKA (reference sequence). The CDR3 reads CSATGGQGAGAFF. The CDR3 DNA reads TGCAGTGCTACGGGTGGACAGGGGGCAGGGGCTTTCTTT.

V and J are TRBV9 and TRBJ2-7; TRBD1 aligns across 8 bases. The CDR3 loop spans 15 amino acids. The V and J ends lost 0 bases and 4 bases, in that order; junction bases with no gene match: 6. The germline V gene has CDR1 SGDLS and CDR2 YYNGEE. Here the CDR3 reads CASSVGAGGGYEQYF. CDR3 in DNA: TGTGCCAGCAGCGTAGGAGCAGGGGGCGGATACGAGCAGTACTTC.

The chain recombines TRBV15 with TRBJ2-5; D may be TRBD2 (6 bases). CDR3 length: 17 amino acids. Between the trimmed V and J ends, which lost 1 base and 5 bases, there was a span of 20 bases. The germline CDR1 and CDR2 sequences are LNHNV and YYDKDF (reference sequence). CDR3 coding DNA: TGTGCCACCAGCAGAGCCCCAGAGGAGGGGCGCCGGGAGACCCAGTACTTC. Its translation: CATSRAPEEGRRETQYF.

This clonotype was picked up a small number of times. This chain links TRBV3-1 with TRBJ2-2, with D possibly TRBD2 on 6 matching bases. Trimming cost V 0 bases and J 5 bases, with 19 bases left between them. The CDR3 runs 18 residues. The germline V gene encodes CDR1 LGHDT and CDR2 YNNKEL (reference sequence). The CDR3 DNA reads as TGTGCCAGCAGCCAAGACCCGGGTCAGCGGGTATGGACCGGGGAGCTGTTTTTT. This sequence encodes CASSQDPGQRVWTGELFF.

The sample holds many counts of this clonotype. The chain uses TRBV3-1 and TRBJ2-7; D is undetermined. This CDR3 contains 13 residues. V lost 1 base, J lost 5 bases, and 9 bases lay in between. From germline, CDR1 is LGHDT and CDR2 YNNKEL (reference sequence). This CDR3 reads CASSQVLRNEQYF. In DNA form, the CDR3 reads TGTGCCAGCAGCCAAGTTTTGCGAAACGAGCAGTACTTC.

The chain uses TRBV5-1 and TRBJ2-2; D remains unclear. Looked up from germline, CDR1 is SGHRS and CDR2 is YFSETQ. The CDR3 contains 16 residues. V was shortened by 0 bases and J by 0 bases, with 9 bases between the two germline ends. As DNA, the CDR3 is TGCGCCAGCAGCTTGGGGTCGACGGCGAACACCGGGGAGCTGTTTTTT. This sequence encodes CASSLGSTANTGELFF.

At least ten counts were recorded for this clonotype. V gene TRBV3-1 combines with J gene TRBJ1-6; 9 bases map to TRBD1. This CDR3 contains 14 residues. Unmatched junction bases numbered 5, after V lost 6 bases and J lost 8 bases. Germline values: CDR1 LGHDT, CDR2 YNNKEL (reference sequence). The CDR3 DNA sequence: TGTGCCAGCAGATCCGGGACAGGGCATTCACCCCTCCACTTT. Translation gives CASRSGTGHSPLHF.

The chain joins TRBV7-9 to TRBJ2-3; 15 bases are a match to TRBD2. V lost 5 bases to trimming and J lost 4 bases; unmatched junction nucleotides: 7. CDR1 is SEHNR and CDR2 is FQNEAQ in the germline V gene (reference sequence). The CDR3 length is 17 residues. CDR3 DNA: TGTGCCAGCAGCCTAAGGACTAGCGGGAGGGTTTCAGATACGCAGTATTTT. Its translation is CASSLRTSGRVSDTQYF.

The gene calls are TRBV2 and TRBJ2-5; TRBD2 aligns across 12 bases. With 5 bases clipped from V and 5 bases from J, the junction kept 9 bases outside the gene matches. Germline assignment: CDR1 SNHLY and CDR2 FYNNEI. This CDR3 region has 16 residues. For the CDR3, the DNA is TGTGCCAGCAGTCCTCGGCTAGCGGGAGGGGCGGAGACCCAGTACTTC. The encoded protein is CASSPRLAGGAETQYF.

V is TRBV2 and J is TRBJ2-7; 11 nucleotides agree with TRBD2. The CDR3 spans 16 residues. Germline trimming cut 7 bases from V and 6 bases from J; bases unmatched to any gene: 14. Germline CDR1 and CDR2: SNHLY and FYNNEI. For the CDR3, the DNA is TGTGCCAGCAAACCGGGGGGCACTAGCGGGAGTGTCGAGCAGTACTTC. It is translated as CASKPGGTSGSVEQYF.

This clonotype appeared many times. One end of the junction is discordant with germline, which a read error may explain. The chain joins TRBV11-2 to TRBJ2-1, with 11 positions matching TRBD2. Per the germline V gene, CDR1 is SGHAT and CDR2 is FQNNGV. The CDR3 is 15 residues long. CDR3 DNA sequence: TGTGCCAGCAGCGCCGGGACTAGCGGATTCAATGAGCATTTCTTC. The encoded protein is CASSAGTSGFNEHFF. Using reference TRBV11-2 and TRBJ2-1 for the parts outside the CDR3, the full variable domain is EAGVAQSPRYKIIEKRQSVAFWCNPISGHATLYWYQQILGQGPKLLIQFQNNGVVDDSQLPKDRFSAERLKGVDSTLKIQPAKLEDSAVYLCASSAGTSGFNEHFFGPGTRLTVL.

With respect to this clonotype: This may be a read error: a much more frequent sequence differs by one nucleotide. CDR3: CSGIPGLPGNEQFF. The CDR3 DNA is TGCAGCGGGATACCGGGTCTACCAGGGAATGAGCAGTTCTTC. The chain has TRBV29-1 and TRBJ2-1, with a weak D call TRBD1 (5 bases). The germline gives CDR1 SQVTM, CDR2 ANQGSEA. The CDR3 runs to 14 residues. V lost 7 bases to trimming and J lost 7 bases, with 20 bases between them.

This clonotype was seen only a few times. The CDR3 is CASSLTRQNEQYF. Written as DNA, the CDR3 is TGTGCCAGCAGCCTGACTAGGCAGAACGAGCAGTACTTC. The rearrangement joins TRBV3-1 to TRBJ2-7; TRBD2 is a possible D gene (6 bases). There are 13 residues in the CDR3. Germline V gene data show CDR1 as LGHDT and CDR2 as YNNKEL (reference sequence). The V and J ends lost 4 bases and 5 bases respectively, with 12 bases between them.